This T cell receptor beta chain emerged from a study of cytomegalovirus exposure and HLA in healthy donors. Across the study: An early data release held 80 million or so unique TCRs from HLA-typed donors. Broader study findings: Under in vitro conditions, a few CMV-associated chains were confirmed as specific for CMV antigens.

Of note for this clone: Its antigen is not known.

PCR was performed using 60 Vbeta and 13 Jbeta primers. The data were produced by immunoSEQ multiplex PCR, yet TCRdb's version contains in-frame clones alone and is incomplete. The data include approximately 190,000 clones; the top ten clones carry 0.7% to 0.8%. V lost 6 bases and J lost 3, with 5 bases in between. Germline loops: CDR1 SQVTM, CDR2 ANQGSEA. This CDR3 is built from 10 residues. The clonotype originates from a boy aged 5-17 years in good health and CMV-seronegative. What was sequenced was PBMCs. The chain uses TRBV29-1 and TRBJ1-1; unclear D gene. CDR3 residues: CSVLDTEAFF. The DNA for the CDR3 is TGCAGCGTCCTCGACACTGAAGCTTTCTTT.